This TCR beta chain was captured by sequencing in a study of T cell changes during pregnancy in multiple sclerosis. Libraries were prepared by immunoSEQ multiplex PCR; TCRdb keeps only in-frame clonotypes and omits some of them. The sample has some 42,000 clones, around 90% seen once. Trimming cost V 4 bases and J 4 bases; bases outside gene matches: 9. Germline V gene data show CDR1 as PRHDT and CDR2 as FYEKMQ (reference sequence). The CDR3 is made up of 16 amino acids. Sequences were derived from CD4+ T cells from peripheral blood mononuclear cells, sampled after pregnancy. The origin of this receptor is a female donor with multiple sclerosis, enrolled in a pregnancy study. This chain connects TRBV13 to TRBJ1-4; 7 nucleotides line up with TRBD1. The CDR3 coding sequence is TGTGCCAGCAGCTCCAGGGACAGCTTATTTAATGAAAAACTGTTTTTT. This translates into CASSSRDSLFNEKLFF.